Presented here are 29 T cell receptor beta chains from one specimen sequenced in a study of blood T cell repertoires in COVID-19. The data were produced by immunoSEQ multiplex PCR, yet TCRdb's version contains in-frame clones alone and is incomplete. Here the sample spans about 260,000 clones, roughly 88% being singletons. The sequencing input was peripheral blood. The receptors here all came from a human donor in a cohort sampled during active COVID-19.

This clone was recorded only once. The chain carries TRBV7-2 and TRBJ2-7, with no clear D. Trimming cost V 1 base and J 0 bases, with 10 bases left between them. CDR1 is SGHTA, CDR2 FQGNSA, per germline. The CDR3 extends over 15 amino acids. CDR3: CASSLGAVNSYEQYF. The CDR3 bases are TGTGCCAGCAGCTTAGGGGCTGTTAACTCCTACGAGCAGTACTTC.

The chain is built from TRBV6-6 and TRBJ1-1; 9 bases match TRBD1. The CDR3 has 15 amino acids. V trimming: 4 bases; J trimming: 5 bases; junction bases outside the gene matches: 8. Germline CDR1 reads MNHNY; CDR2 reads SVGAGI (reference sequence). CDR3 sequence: CASSSTGQGKTEAFF. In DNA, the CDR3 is TGTGCCAGCAGTTCAACGGGACAGGGCAAGACTGAAGCTTTCTTT.

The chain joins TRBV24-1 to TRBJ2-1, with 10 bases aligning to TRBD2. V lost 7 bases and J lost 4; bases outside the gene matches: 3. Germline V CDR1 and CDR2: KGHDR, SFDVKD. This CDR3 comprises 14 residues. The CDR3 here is CATREREGYNEQFF. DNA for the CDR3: TGTGCCACCAGGGAGCGGGAGGGATACAATGAGCAGTTCTTC.

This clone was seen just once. CDR3 residues: CASSRFWETSESYEQYF. As DNA, the CDR3 is TGTGCCAGTAGTAGATTTTGGGAGACATCCGAATCCTACGAGCAGTACTTC. The chain recombines TRBV19 with TRBJ2-7; a weak D match, TRBD2 (5 bases). Germline CDR1 is LNHDA and CDR2 is SQIVND (reference sequence). This CDR3 region has 17 residues. Trimming pared 4 bases from V and 1 base from J, leaving 20 bases between.

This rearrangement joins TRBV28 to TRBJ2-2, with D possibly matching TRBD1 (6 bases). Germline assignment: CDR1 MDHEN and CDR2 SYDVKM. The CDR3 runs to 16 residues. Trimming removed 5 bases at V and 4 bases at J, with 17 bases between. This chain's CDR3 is CASSLPQGSGTGELFF. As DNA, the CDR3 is TGTGCCAGCAGTCTCCCTCAGGGGTCGGGCACCGGGGAGCTGTTTTTT.

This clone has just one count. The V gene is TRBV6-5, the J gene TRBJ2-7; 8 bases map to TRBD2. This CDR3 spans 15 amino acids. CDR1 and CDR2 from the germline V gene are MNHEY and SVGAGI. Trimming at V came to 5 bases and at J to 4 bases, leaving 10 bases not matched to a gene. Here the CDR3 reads CASSPQTGGLYEQYF. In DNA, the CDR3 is TGTGCCAGCAGTCCCCAAACGGGAGGGCTATACGAGCAGTACTTC.

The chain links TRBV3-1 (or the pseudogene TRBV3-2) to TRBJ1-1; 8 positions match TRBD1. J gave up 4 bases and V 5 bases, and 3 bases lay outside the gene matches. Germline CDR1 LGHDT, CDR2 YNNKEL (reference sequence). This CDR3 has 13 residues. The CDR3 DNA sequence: TGTGCCAGCAGCAAGGACAGGGTCACTGAAGCTTTCTTT. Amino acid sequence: CASSKDRVTEAFF.

The chain's CDR3 is CASSPDRVGEQYF. The CDR3 DNA follows: TGTGCCAGCAGTCCAGACAGGGTGGGCGAGCAGTACTTC. The chain links TRBV6-5 to TRBJ2-7, with 7 bases lining up with TRBD1. This CDR3 is built from 13 residues. J lost 6 bases, V lost 5 bases, and 7 bases had no gene match. CDR1 is MNHEY, CDR2 SVGAGI, per germline.

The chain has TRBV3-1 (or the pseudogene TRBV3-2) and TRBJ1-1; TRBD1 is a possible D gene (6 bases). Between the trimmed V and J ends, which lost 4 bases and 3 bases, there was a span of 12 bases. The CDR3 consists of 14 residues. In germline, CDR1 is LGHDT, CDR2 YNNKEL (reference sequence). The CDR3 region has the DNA TGTGCCAGCAGCCCACTTCAGGGGCACACTGAAGCTTTCTTT. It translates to CASSPLQGHTEAFF.

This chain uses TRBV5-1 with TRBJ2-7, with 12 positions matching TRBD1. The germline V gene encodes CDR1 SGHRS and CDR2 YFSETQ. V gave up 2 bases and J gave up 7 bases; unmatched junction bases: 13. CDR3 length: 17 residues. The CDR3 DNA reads TGCGCCAGCAGCTTAGTACCTCCGGGACAGGGGGCGGGAGAGCAGTACTTC. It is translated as CASSLVPPGQGAGEQYF.

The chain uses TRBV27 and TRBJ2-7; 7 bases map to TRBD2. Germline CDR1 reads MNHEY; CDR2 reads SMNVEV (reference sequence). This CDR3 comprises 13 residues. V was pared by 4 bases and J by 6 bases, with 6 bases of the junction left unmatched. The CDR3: CASSWAAGSEQYF. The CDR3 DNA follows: TGTGCCAGCAGTTGGGCAGCGGGAAGCGAGCAGTACTTC.

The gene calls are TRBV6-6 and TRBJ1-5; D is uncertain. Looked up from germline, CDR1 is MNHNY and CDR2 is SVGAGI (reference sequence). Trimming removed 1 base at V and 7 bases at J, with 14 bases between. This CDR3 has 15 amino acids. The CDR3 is CASSYLQAGYQPQHF. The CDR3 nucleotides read TGTGCCAGCAGTTACTTGCAGGCAGGATACCAGCCCCAGCATTTT.

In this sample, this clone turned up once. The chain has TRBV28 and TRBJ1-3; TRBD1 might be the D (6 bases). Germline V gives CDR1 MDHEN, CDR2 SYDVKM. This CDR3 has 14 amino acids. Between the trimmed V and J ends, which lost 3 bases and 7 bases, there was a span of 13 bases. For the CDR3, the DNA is TGTGCCAGCAGTTTCACAGGGTCGCGGAACACCATATATTTT. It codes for CASSFTGSRNTIYF. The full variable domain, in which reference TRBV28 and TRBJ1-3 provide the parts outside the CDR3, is DVKVTQSSRYLVKRTGEKVFLECVQDMDHENMFWYRQDPGLGLRLIYFSYDVKMKEKGDIPEGYSVSREKKERFSLILESASTNQTSMYLCASSFTGSRNTIYFGEGSWLTVV.

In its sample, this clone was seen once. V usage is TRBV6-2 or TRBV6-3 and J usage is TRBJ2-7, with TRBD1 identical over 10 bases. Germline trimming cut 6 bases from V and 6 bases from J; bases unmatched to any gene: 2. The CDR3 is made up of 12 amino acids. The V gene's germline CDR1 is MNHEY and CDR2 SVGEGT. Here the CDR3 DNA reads TGTGCCAGCAGCAGGACAGGGGGCGAGCAGTACTTC. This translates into CASSRTGGEQYF.

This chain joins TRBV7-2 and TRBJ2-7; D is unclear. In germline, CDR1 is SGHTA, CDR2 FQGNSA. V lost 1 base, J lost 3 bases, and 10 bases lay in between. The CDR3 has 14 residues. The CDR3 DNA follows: TGTGCCAGCAGCTTAGGGTCCTTAGACTACGAGCAGTACTTC. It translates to CASSLGSLDYEQYF.

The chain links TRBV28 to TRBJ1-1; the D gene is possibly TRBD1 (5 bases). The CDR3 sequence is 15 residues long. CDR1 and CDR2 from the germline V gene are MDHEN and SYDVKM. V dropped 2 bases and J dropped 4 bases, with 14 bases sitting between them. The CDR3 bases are TGTGCCAGCAGTTTAGGGGTGGGGGGATTCACTGAAGCTTTCTTT. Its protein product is CASSLGVGGFTEAFF.

In DNA, the CDR3 is TGTGCCACCAGTGACCCCGGGACAGAATTCCCCTATGGCTACACCTTC. It codes for CATSDPGTEFPYGYTF. V gene TRBV24-1 combines with J gene TRBJ1-2, with TRBD1 matching over 7 bases. J gave up 4 bases and V 4 bases, and 11 bases lay outside the gene matches. This CDR3 comprises 16 residues. Germline-derived CDR1 and CDR2 are KGHDR and SFDVKD.

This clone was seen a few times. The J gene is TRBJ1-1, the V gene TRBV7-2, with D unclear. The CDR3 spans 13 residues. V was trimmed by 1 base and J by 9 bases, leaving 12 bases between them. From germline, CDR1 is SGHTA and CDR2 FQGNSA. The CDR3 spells CASSLGGGEKAFF. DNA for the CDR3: TGTGCCAGCAGCTTAGGGGGAGGTGAGAAAGCTTTCTTT.

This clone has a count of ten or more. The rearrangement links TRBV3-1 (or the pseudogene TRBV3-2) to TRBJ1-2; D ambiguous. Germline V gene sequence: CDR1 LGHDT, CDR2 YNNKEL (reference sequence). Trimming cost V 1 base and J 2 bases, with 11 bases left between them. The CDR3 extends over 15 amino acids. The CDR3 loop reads CASSQVSTSNYGYTF. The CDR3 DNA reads TGTGCCAGCAGCCAAGTTAGCACTTCCAACTATGGCTACACCTTC.

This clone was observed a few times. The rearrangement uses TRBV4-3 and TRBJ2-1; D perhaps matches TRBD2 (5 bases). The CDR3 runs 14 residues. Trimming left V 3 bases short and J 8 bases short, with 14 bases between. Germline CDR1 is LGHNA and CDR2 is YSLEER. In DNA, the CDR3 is TGCGCCAGCAGCCAGACACGGGTTAGCGATGAGCAGTTCTTC. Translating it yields CASSQTRVSDEQFF.

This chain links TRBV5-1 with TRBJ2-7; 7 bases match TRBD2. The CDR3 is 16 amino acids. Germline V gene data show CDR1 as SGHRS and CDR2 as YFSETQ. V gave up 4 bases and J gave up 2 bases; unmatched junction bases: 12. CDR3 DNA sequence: TGCGCCAGCAGCCCGAGGGGTGCGGGAGCGACCTACGAGCAGTACTTC. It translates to CASSPRGAGATYEQYF.

The CDR3 loop reads CASSSNAGTRMYEQYF. Written as DNA, the CDR3 is TGTGCCAGCAGTTCCAATGCCGGGACTAGAATGTACGAGCAGTACTTC. J is TRBJ2-7 and V is TRBV28, with 8 bases fitting TRBD2. Germline V lookup: CDR1 MDHEN, CDR2 SYDVKM. V was pared by 4 bases and J by 4 bases, with 12 bases of the junction left unmatched. This CDR3 has 16 residues.

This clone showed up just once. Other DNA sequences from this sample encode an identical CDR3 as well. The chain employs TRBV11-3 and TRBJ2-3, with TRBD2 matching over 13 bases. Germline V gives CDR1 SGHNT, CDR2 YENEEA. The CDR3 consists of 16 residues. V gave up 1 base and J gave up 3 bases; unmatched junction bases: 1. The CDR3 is CASSLGTSGRTDTQYF. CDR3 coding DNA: TGTGCCAGCAGCTTAGGGACTAGCGGGAGAACAGATACGCAGTATTTT.

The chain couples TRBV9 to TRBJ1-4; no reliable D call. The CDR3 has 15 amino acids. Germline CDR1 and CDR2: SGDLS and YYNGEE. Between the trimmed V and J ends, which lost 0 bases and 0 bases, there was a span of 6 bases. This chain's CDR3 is CASSVGGPTNEKLFF. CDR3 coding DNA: TGTGCCAGCAGCGTAGGAGGGCCAACTAATGAAAAACTGTTTTTT.

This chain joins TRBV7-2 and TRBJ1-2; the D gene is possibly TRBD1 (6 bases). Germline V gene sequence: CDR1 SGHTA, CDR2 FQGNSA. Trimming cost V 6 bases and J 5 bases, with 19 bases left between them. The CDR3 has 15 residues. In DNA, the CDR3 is TGTGCCAGCAGTTCCGAGTTCTGGACAGCATATGGCTACACCTTC. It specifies CASSSEFWTAYGYTF.

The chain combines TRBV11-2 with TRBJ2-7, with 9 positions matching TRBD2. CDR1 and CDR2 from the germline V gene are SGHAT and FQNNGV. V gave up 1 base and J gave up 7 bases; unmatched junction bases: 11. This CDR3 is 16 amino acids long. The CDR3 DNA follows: TGTGCCAGCAGCTTAGCGGCTAGCGGGACCCTTTCTGAGCAGTACTTC. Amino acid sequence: CASSLAASGTLSEQYF.

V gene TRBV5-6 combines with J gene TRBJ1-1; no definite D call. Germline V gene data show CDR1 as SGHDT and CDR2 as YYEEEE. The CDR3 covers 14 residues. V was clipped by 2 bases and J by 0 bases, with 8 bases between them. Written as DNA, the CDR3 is TGTGCCAGCAGCTTCAGTGGCATGAACACTGAAGCTTTCTTT. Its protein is CASSFSGMNTEAFF.

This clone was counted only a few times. CDR3 in DNA: TGTGCCACCCGACAGGGAGTCAATCAGCCCCAGCATTTT. This encodes CATRQGVNQPQHF. V is TRBV28 and J is TRBJ1-5; 7 nucleotides line up with TRBD1. The CDR3 is 13 residues long. Unmatched junction bases numbered 6, after V lost 10 bases and J lost 3 bases. Germline CDR1 reads MDHEN; CDR2 reads SYDVKM. The complete variable domain, with remaining parts taken from reference TRBV28 and TRBJ1-5, reads DVKVTQSSRYLVKRTGEKVFLECVQDMDHENMFWYRQDPGLGLRLIYFSYDVKMKEKGDIPEGYSVSREKKERFSLILESASTNQTSMYLCATRQGVNQPQHFGDGTRLSIL.

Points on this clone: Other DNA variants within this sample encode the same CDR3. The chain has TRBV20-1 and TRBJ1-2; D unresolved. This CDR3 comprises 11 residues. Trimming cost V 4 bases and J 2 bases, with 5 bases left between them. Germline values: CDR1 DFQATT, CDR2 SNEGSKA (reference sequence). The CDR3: CSATPNYGYTF. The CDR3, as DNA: TGCAGTGCTACCCCAAACTATGGCTACACCTTC.